Presented here are 24 T cell receptor beta chains from one specimen sequenced in a study of beta chain features in type 1 diabetes. Every isolated RNA sample was fully reverse transcribed, so sequencing captured expressed TCRB transcripts. The data were produced by immunoSEQ multiplex PCR, yet TCRdb's version contains in-frame clones alone and is incomplete. This sample has over 500,000 clones, with less than 20% found just once. The sample taken for sequencing was naive CD4+ T cells from blood. Source of these receptors: a man between 18 and 29 years old in good health.

The chain uses TRBV5-6 and TRBJ1-2, with TRBD1 identical over 7 bases. Germline V gives CDR1 SGHDT, CDR2 YYEEEE. The V segment lost 3 bases and the J segment 4 bases; nucleotides outside the gene matches: 6. This CDR3 has 14 amino acids. CDR3 in DNA: TGTGCCAGCAGCTCGGGGACAGCTTTCTATGGCTACACCTTC. Residues: CASSSGTAFYGYTF.

The chain uses TRBV13 and TRBJ2-7, with 15 positions matching TRBD2. The CDR3 is 17 residues long. V was pared by 5 bases and J by 2 bases, with 7 bases of the junction left unmatched. Germline CDR1 PRHDT, CDR2 FYEKMQ (reference sequence). The CDR3 region has the DNA TGTGCCAGCAGCCGAGGACTAGCGGGAGGGCCAACCTACGAGCAGTACTTC. Translating it yields CASSRGLAGGPTYEQYF. The variable domain in full, completed from reference TRBV13 and TRBJ2-7, reads AAGVIQSPRHLIKEKRETATLKCYPIPRHDTVYWYQQGPGQDPQFLISFYEKMQSDKGSIPDRFSAQQFSDYHSELNMSSLELGDSALYFCASSRGLAGGPTYEQYFGPGTRLTVT.

A single count supports this clone. This chain connects TRBV14 to TRBJ1-1; D is possibly TRBD1 (5 bases). The germline CDR1 and CDR2 sequences are SGHDN and FVKESK. CDR3 length equals 14 residues. Trimming removed 4 bases at V and 4 bases at J, with 13 bases between. CDR3 bases: TGTGCCAGCAGCCCTCAGGGCGGGGGCACTGAAGCTTTCTTT. Encoded protein: CASSPQGGGTEAFF. The full variable domain, in which reference TRBV14 and TRBJ1-1 provide the parts outside the CDR3, is EAGVTQFPSHSVIEKGQTVTLRCDPISGHDNLYWYRRVMGKEIKFLLHFVKESKQDESGMPNNRFLAERTGGTYSTLKVQPAELEDSGVYFCASSPQGGGTEAFFGQGTRLTVV.

V and J are TRBV7-2 and TRBJ2-2; unclear D gene. The CDR3 has 18 amino acids. The V end lost 5 bases, the J end lost 0 bases, and 19 bases lay between the germline ends. In germline, CDR1 is SGHTA, CDR2 FQGNSA. The CDR3 sequence is CASSRNPAPATNTGELFF. In DNA, the CDR3 is TGTGCCAGCAGCCGAAACCCCGCGCCCGCGACGAACACCGGGGAGCTGTTTTTT.

This clone appeared a few times. The V call is TRBV6-5, the J call TRBJ1-1; TRBD1 matches 7 bases. V dropped 0 bases and J dropped 0; count of bases not matched to a gene: 4. Germline CDR1 reads MNHEY; CDR2 reads SVGAGI. The CDR3 runs to 16 residues. The CDR3 reads CASSYSGQKMNTEAFF. The CDR3 DNA follows: TGTGCCAGCAGTTACTCGGGACAGAAGATGAACACTGAAGCTTTCTTT.

The J gene is TRBJ2-7, the V gene TRBV11-2; 7 bases are shared with TRBD1. The trim removed 0 bases at V and 8 bases at J, leaving 4 bases unmatched. The CDR3 totals 13 residues. The germline V gene encodes CDR1 SGHAT and CDR2 FQNNGV. The CDR3 coding sequence is TGTGCCAGCAGCTTAGAGACACAGGGGAAGCAGTACTTC. Protein sequence: CASSLETQGKQYF.

The gene calls are TRBV6-5 and TRBJ2-2; weak D call: TRBD2 (5 bases). The V end lost 6 bases, the J end lost 0 bases, and 11 bases lay between the germline ends. Germline V gene data show CDR1 as MNHEY and CDR2 as SVGAGI. The CDR3 is 15 residues long. The CDR3 here is CASSRGWANTGELFF. CDR3 bases: TGTGCCAGCAGCCGAGGGTGGGCGAACACCGGGGAGCTGTTTTTT.

This clone turned up a few times. The chain recombines TRBV6-6 with TRBJ1-2; 7 bases are a match to TRBD1. The V gene's germline CDR1 is MNHNY and CDR2 SVGAGI (reference sequence). This CDR3 has 16 residues. V shed 4 bases, J shed 0 bases, and the junction held 8 bases outside the gene matches. CDR3 amino acids: CASSSSDRVPNYGYTF. The CDR3 DNA reads TGTGCCAGCAGTTCCTCAGACAGGGTCCCTAACTATGGCTACACCTTC.

The CDR3 sequence is CSVGRTSGSYYEQYF. In DNA, the CDR3 is TGCAGCGTTGGGAGGACTAGCGGGAGCTACTACGAGCAGTACTTC. The chain employs TRBV29-1 and TRBJ2-7, with 13 positions matching TRBD2. The V gene's germline CDR1 is SQVTM and CDR2 ANQGSEA. J was trimmed by 3 bases and V by 4 bases; bases with no gene match: 6. CDR3 length: 15 residues.

Regarding this clone: Other nucleotide sequences in the sample specify the same CDR3. This chain joins TRBV5-1 and TRBJ2-7, with D perhaps matching TRBD2 (6 bases). CDR3 length: 14 amino acids. Germline lookup yields CDR1 SGHRS and CDR2 YFSETQ. Trimming stripped 3 bases from V and 2 bases from J, with 12 bases between. CDR3 bases: TGCGCCAGCAGCTCCGGGACTCCCACCTACGAGCAGTACTTC. This codes for CASSSGTPTYEQYF.

This clone has just a few counts. The V gene is TRBV7-9, the J gene TRBJ1-4; D call uncertain. CDR1 and CDR2 (germline): SEHNR, FQNEAQ (reference sequence). The CDR3 contains 14 residues. Trimming left V 6 bases short and J 2 bases short, with 10 bases between. In DNA, the CDR3 is TGTGCCAGCAGTCAGGCGGGTACTAATGAAAAACTGTTTTTT. Protein sequence: CASSQAGTNEKLFF.

This chain connects TRBV9 to TRBJ2-7; 11 nucleotides line up with TRBD2. Germline V gene lookup returns CDR1 SGDLS and CDR2 YYNGEE. The J segment lost 3 bases and the V segment lost 2 bases, leaving 7 bases of the junction unmatched. CDR3 length: 16 amino acids. CDR3: CASSVAPGTSGYEQYF. The CDR3 region has the DNA TGTGCCAGCAGCGTCGCCCCCGGGACTAGCGGCTACGAGCAGTACTTC.

This clone turned up a few times. V usage is TRBV11-2 and J usage is TRBJ2-3, with 8 positions matching TRBD2. This CDR3 is built from 16 residues. Germline CDR1 reads SGHAT; CDR2 reads FQNNGV. J lost 1 base, V lost 1 base, and 4 bases had no gene match. CDR3 DNA sequence: TGTGCCAGCAGCTTAGGACTTAGCGGGGGCACAGATACGCAGTATTTT. Protein: CASSLGLSGGTDTQYF.

A few counts support this clone. The chain employs TRBV10-3 and TRBJ2-4; D is perhaps TRBD2 (5 bases). This CDR3 comprises 18 residues. With 0 bases removed from V and 3 bases from J, the gap between germline ends came to 18 bases. Germline assignment: CDR1 ENHRY and CDR2 SYGVKD. In DNA, the CDR3 is TGTGCCATCAGTGAGTCGGTCGACGTTCTCCGGGGCAAAAACATTCAGTACTTC. It encodes CAISESVDVLRGKNIQYF.

This clone was seen a few times. The chain joins TRBV5-1 to TRBJ2-5, with TRBD2 identical over 9 bases. The CDR3 has 13 amino acids. Germline V gives CDR1 SGHRS, CDR2 YFSETQ. The V gene end was trimmed by 6 bases and the J gene end by 3 bases; junction bases not matched to a gene: 3. CDR3 amino acids: CASKVAGEETQYF. DNA for the CDR3: TGCGCCAGCAAAGTAGCGGGGGAAGAGACCCAGTACTTC.

The sample holds a few counts of this clone. V usage is TRBV29-1 and J usage is TRBJ2-3; D is perhaps TRBD2 (6 bases). V gave up 5 bases and J gave up 6 bases, with 9 bases separating them. CDR3 length equals 11 residues. Germline V CDR1 and CDR2: SQVTM, ANQGSEA. CDR3 amino acids: CSVRGSDTQYF. In nucleotides, the CDR3 is TGCAGCGTTCGGGGGTCGGATACGCAGTATTTT.

This chain links TRBV9 with TRBJ1-2; 12 bases match TRBD1. CDR1 and CDR2 from the germline V gene are SGDLS and YYNGEE. This CDR3 is 17 amino acids long. V dropped 0 bases and J dropped 4; count of bases not matched to a gene: 7. In DNA form, the CDR3 reads TGTGCCAGCAGCGTAGTAGGGACAGGGGGCGCTAGCTATGGCTACACCTTC. As protein: CASSVVGTGGASYGYTF.

This CDR3 reads CASSLAGVGTEAFF. CDR3 DNA: TGCGCCAGCAGCTTGGCAGGGGTAGGGACTGAAGCTTTCTTT. This chain joins TRBV5-1 and TRBJ1-1; D is possibly TRBD1 (6 bases). The CDR3 extends over 14 amino acids. V was trimmed by 0 bases and J by 5 bases, leaving 11 bases between them. Germline lookup yields CDR1 SGHRS and CDR2 YFSETQ.

V is TRBV18 and J is TRBJ1-5; 7 nucleotides align to TRBD1. CDR1 is KGHSH and CDR2 is LQKENI in the germline V gene. V dropped 1 base and J dropped 3; count of bases not matched to a gene: 9. The CDR3 totals 17 residues. The CDR3 is CASSPRDRVGDNQPQHF. In nucleotides, the CDR3 is TGTGCCAGCTCACCACGGGACAGAGTGGGAGACAATCAGCCCCAGCATTTT.

This chain uses TRBV4-3 with TRBJ2-5, with a tentative D call TRBD1 (5 bases). The CDR3 has 13 amino acids. Trimming took off 1 base at V and 4 bases at J, with 7 bases between the two ends. CDR1 and CDR2 from the germline V gene are LGHNA and YSLEER. The CDR3 sequence is CASSQAQGETQYF. In nucleotides, the CDR3 is TGCGCCAGCAGCCAAGCTCAGGGAGAGACCCAGTACTTC.

This clone was seen a few times. The chain carries TRBV6-6 and TRBJ2-3; D unresolved. The CDR3 contains 14 residues. V shed 5 bases and J shed 9 bases, with 18 bases lying between them. Germline V gives CDR1 MNHNY, CDR2 SVGAGI (reference sequence). The CDR3 loop reads CASSNGLAQITQYF. The DNA for the CDR3 is TGTGCCAGCAGTAACGGCCTGGCACAGATAACGCAGTATTTT.

The J gene is TRBJ1-6, the V gene TRBV29-1, with TRBD1 as a possible D gene (5 bases). Germline V CDR1 and CDR2: SQVTM, ANQGSEA. The CDR3 is 12 amino acids. The V end was cut by 3 bases, the J end by 10 bases, with 10 bases between. The CDR3 coding sequence is TGCAGCGTTGATGGGGGATGGTCACCCCTCCACTTT. Amino acid sequence: CSVDGGWSPLHF.

J is TRBJ2-7 and V is TRBV6-1; a possible D gene is TRBD1 (6 bases). Trimming cost V 8 bases and J 6 bases, with 23 bases left between them. The CDR3 consists of 15 residues. Germline assignment: CDR1 MNHNS and CDR2 SASEGT. The CDR3 nucleotides read TGTGCCAGCCTATCTGGACAGAGCCGGACTGGCGAGCAGTACTTC. It codes for CASLSGQSRTGEQYF.

This clone showed up just a few times. The chain uses TRBV28 and TRBJ2-6, with TRBD2 as a possible D gene (5 bases). Germline lookup yields CDR1 MDHEN and CDR2 SYDVKM. V shed 3 bases and J shed 0 bases, with 6 bases lying between them. This CDR3 has 15 amino acids. CDR3 coding DNA: TGTGCCAGCAGTTTGGGAGCCTCTGGGGCCAACGTCCTGACTTTC. It specifies CASSLGASGANVLTF.